This T cell receptor beta chain was documented in a study of CXCR3-negative and CXCR3-positive naive CD8 T cells. Overall study findings and caveats: Against CXCR3-negative naive cells, CXCR3-positive naive cells showed more hydrophobic TRB CDR3s. The majority of assays used fresh PBMCs, and CXCR3 expression partially decreased after cryopreservation. TCR interaction strength was inferred from TRB CDR3 physicochemistry, as CD5 matched across naive subsets.

Through 5' RACE with UMI labels, the TRB cDNA libraries were prepared. Each CDR3 protein gets one entry in TCRdb, which reprocessed the 5' RACE reads and gives no DNA. The sample holds 150,000 to 160,000 distinct CDR3 sequences. A remark on this clonotype: Its antigen is not known.

The CDR3 has 15 residues. The V gene's germline CDR1 is SGHVS and CDR2 FQNEAQ. This sequence originates from a human donor in good health. Some clones in this sample may be carry-over from other donors' samples. Sequenced material: naive CXCR3+ CD8+ T cells from blood. Subset: CD45RO-CCR7+CD27+CD95- naive CD8+ T cells expressing CXCR3 (TNR3+). V is TRBV7-8 and J is TRBJ2-3; checking the TCRdb D call of TRBD1 is not possible without DNA. The CDR3: CASSSGTGGLYTQYF.